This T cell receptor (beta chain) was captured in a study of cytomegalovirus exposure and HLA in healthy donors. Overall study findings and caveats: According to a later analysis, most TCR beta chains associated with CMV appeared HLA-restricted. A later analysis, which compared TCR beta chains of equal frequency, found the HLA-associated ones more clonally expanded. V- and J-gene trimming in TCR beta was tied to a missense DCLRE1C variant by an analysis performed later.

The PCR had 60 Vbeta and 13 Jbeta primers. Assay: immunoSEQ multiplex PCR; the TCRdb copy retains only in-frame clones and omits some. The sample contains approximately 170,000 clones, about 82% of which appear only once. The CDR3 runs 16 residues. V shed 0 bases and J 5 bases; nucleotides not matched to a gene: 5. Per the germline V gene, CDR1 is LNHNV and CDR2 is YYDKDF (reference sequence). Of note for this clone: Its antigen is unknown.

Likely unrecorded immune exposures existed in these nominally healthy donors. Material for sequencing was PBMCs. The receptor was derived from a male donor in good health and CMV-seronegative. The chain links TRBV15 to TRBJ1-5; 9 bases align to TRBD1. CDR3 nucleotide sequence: TGTGCCACCAGCAGAGATGTACAGGGGGCGTATCAGCCCCAGCATTTT. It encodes CATSRDVQGAYQPQHF.